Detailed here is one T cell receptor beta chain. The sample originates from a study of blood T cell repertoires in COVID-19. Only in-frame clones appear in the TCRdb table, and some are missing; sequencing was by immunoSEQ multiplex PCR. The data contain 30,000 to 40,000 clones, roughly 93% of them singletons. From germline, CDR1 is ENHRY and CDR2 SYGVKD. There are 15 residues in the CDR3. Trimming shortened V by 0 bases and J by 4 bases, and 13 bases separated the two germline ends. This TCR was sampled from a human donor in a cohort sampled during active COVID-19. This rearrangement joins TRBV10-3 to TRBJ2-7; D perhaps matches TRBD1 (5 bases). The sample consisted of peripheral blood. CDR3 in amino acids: CAISESAGSGYEQYF. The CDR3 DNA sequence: TGTGCCATCAGTGAGTCGGCAGGGTCCGGATACGAGCAGTACTTC.